These T cell receptor beta chains were read from a single sample in a study of a mutant IDH1 vaccine in newly diagnosed glioma. These receptors are not linked to any known antigen. Only in-frame clones appear in the TCRdb table, and some are missing; sequencing was by immunoSEQ multiplex PCR. The data hold roughly 74,000 clones, with roughly 85% observed a single time. This sample comprised PBMCs, obtained from a glioma patient whose treatment included an IDH1 peptide vaccine. The receptor set was obtained from a man aged 30 to 45 with glioma. Some clones in this sample may be carry-over from other donors' samples. The CDR3 runs from the conserved cysteine through the conserved F or W. A D gene is named only where the DNA matches it firmly. Rows may omit the clone size; those that give it use once, few, many or a size class.

J	size	D	V	CDR3	DNA
TRBJ1-2	NA	NA	TRBV5-6	CASSALNRGFPNGYTF	TGTGCCAGCAGCGCCTTAAATAGAGGGTTTCCTAATGGCTACACCTTC
TRBJ2-1	NA	TRBD1	TRBV19	CASSIYRGDLYNEQFF	TGTGCCAGTAGTATATACAGGGGGGATTTGTACAATGAGCAGTTCTTC
TRBJ1-3	NA	NA	TRBV19	CASSGQSRTGNTIYF	TGTGCCAGTAGTGGACAGAGCCGTACTGGAAACACCATATATTTT
TRBJ1-2	once	NA	TRBV7-7	CASSFHPGGGAGLYYGYTF	TGTGCCAGCAGCTTTCACCCCGGGGGCGGGGCAGGGCTATACTATGGCTACACCTTC
TRBJ2-7	NA	NA	TRBV28	CASNELWQAQTYEQYF	TGTGCCAGCAATGAATTATGGCAGGCCCAGACCTACGAGCAGTACTTC
TRBJ2-5	NA	TRBD2	TRBV4-2	CASSQDLGVGGETQYF	TGTGCCAGCAGCCAAGATTTAGGGGTCGGGGGGGAGACCCAGTACTTC
TRBJ2-1	NA	NA	TRBV7-3	CASSSTMSEQFF	TGTGCCAGCAGCTCAACTATGAGTGAGCAGTTCTTC
TRBJ2-7	NA	NA	TRBV15	CATSRGGGGPQEQYF	TGTGCCACCAGCAGAGGCGGAGGAGGCCCCCAGGAGCAGTACTTC
TRBJ1-1	NA	TRBD1	TRBV11-2	CASTRDSANTEAFF	TGTGCCAGCACCCGGGACAGCGCCAACACTGAAGCTTTCTTT
TRBJ1-1	NA	NA	TRBV23-1	CASSQPSLSRSGEAFF	TGCGCCAGCAGTCAACCTAGCTTGTCACGGTCCGGTGAAGCTTTCTTT
TRBJ1-6	NA	NA	TRBV4-3	CASSHLEEDSPLHF	TGCGCCAGCAGCCATCTAGAAGAGGACTCACCCCTCCACTTT
TRBJ2-1	few	NA	TRBV7-9	CASSLEGSSYNEQFF	TGTGCCAGCAGCTTAGAAGGGAGCTCCTACAATGAGCAGTTCTTC
TRBJ2-3	NA	NA	TRBV7-2	CASRDGTSTDTQYF	TGTGCCAGCAGGGACGGGACTAGCACAGATACGCAGTATTTT
TRBJ2-1	NA	NA	TRBV10-3	CAISQKLADSGNEQFF	TGTGCCATCAGTCAAAAATTAGCGGATTCTGGGAATGAGCAGTTCTTC
TRBJ2-1	NA	TRBD2	TRBV29-1	CSVATRTSGSNNEQFF	TGCAGCGTCGCGACCCGGACTAGCGGGAGTAACAATGAGCAGTTCTTC